Listed here are 10 T cell receptor beta chains from one sample, sequenced in a study of Ad26.COV2.S vaccination and SARS-CoV-2 variants. Generated by immunoSEQ multiplex PCR, the TCRdb table keeps only in-frame clones and is missing some. The sample yields some 460,000 clones, roughly 87% seen once. The treatment: about 20 received Ad26.COV2.S at low or high dose, single or two shots; about five received placebo; per-sample allocation not given. Day 63 after the first injection of vaccine or placebo was the sampling time. The material sequenced was peripheral blood, taken in a trial of Ad26.COV2.S vaccine versus placebo. Receptor source: a person aged 18-65 years who received the Ad26.COV2.S COVID-19 vaccine or a placebo.

This clone appeared a few times. CDR3 amino acids: CASSRTGINQPQHF. The CDR3 DNA reads TGTGCCAGCAGTCGAACAGGGATCAATCAGCCCCAGCATTTT. This rearrangement joins TRBV7-9 to TRBJ1-5; D might be TRBD1 (6 bases). V lost 6 bases and J 3 bases, leaving 12 bases between the germline ends. This CDR3 contains 14 residues. In germline, CDR1 is SEHNR, CDR2 FQNEAQ (reference sequence).

The chain joins TRBV19 to TRBJ2-2; 10 nucleotides align to TRBD1. The CDR3 runs 14 residues. CDR1 LNHDA and CDR2 SQIVND come from the germline V gene (reference sequence). The V and J ends lost 10 bases and 9 bases, in that order; junction bases with no gene match: 11. CDR3 in amino acids: CATTPGQGFRELFF. DNA for the CDR3: TGTGCCACCACCCCGGGACAGGGGTTTCGGGAGCTGTTTTTT. The full variable domain, its missing parts supplied by reference TRBV19 and TRBJ2-2, is DGGITQSPKYLFRKEGQNVTLSCEQNLNHDAMYWYRQDPGQGLRLIYYSQIVNDFQKGDIAEGYSVSREKKESFPLTVTSAQKNPTAFYLCATTPGQGFRELFFGEGSRLTVL.

The chain joins TRBV5-1 to TRBJ2-5; weak D call: TRBD2 (6 bases). CDR1 and CDR2 from the germline V gene are SGHRS and YFSETQ. Between the trimmed V and J ends, which lost 1 base and 5 bases, there was a span of 12 bases. This CDR3 region has 14 residues. This chain's CDR3 is CASSLLRGIETQYF. In nucleotides, the CDR3 is TGCGCCAGCAGCTTGTTACGGGGGATCGAGACCCAGTACTTC. The complete variable domain, with remaining parts taken from reference TRBV5-1 and TRBJ2-5, reads KAGVTQTPRYLIKTRGQQVTLSCSPISGHRSVSWYQQTPGQGLQFLFEYFSETQRNKGNFPGRFSGRQFSNSRSEMNVSTLELGDSALYLCASSLLRGIETQYFGPGTRLLVL.

The chain uses TRBV4-1 and TRBJ1-4, with no clear D. V was clipped by 3 bases and J by 7 bases, with 21 bases between them. From germline, CDR1 is MGHRA and CDR2 YSYEKL. The CDR3 length is 17 residues. This CDR3 reads CASSHTLRRTRVEKLFF. DNA for the CDR3: TGCGCCAGCAGCCACACACTGAGACGAACCCGGGTTGAAAAACTGTTTTTT.

The V and J genes are TRBV5-6 and TRBJ2-3, with D possibly TRBD2 on 6 matching bases. The CDR3 is 15 amino acids. Trimming removed 1 base from V and 1 base from J, with 10 bases in between. Germline V gene sequence: CDR1 SGHDT, CDR2 YYEEEE. The CDR3 here is CASSLTSPRTDTQYF. In nucleotides, the CDR3 is TGTGCCAGCAGCTTGACTAGCCCTCGCACAGATACGCAGTATTTT.

The V gene is TRBV6-5, the J gene TRBJ1-1; D unclear. The germline V and J ends were trimmed by 0 bases and 5 bases, with 13 bases remaining between them. The CDR3 loop spans 15 amino acids. CDR1 and CDR2 (germline): MNHEY, SVGAGI. CDR3: CASSYSGLPGTEAFF. CDR3 sequence (DNA): TGTGCCAGCAGTTACTCTGGGCTCCCGGGGACTGAAGCTTTCTTT.

The V call is TRBV11-2, the J call TRBJ2-1; D is possibly TRBD2 (6 bases). Germline V gives CDR1 SGHAT, CDR2 FQNNGV. The CDR3 consists of 14 residues. V was shortened by 3 bases and J by 10 bases, with 16 bases between the two germline ends. The CDR3 spells CASSFWGERREQFF. CDR3 DNA: TGTGCCAGCAGCTTTTGGGGGGAACGAAGGGAGCAGTTCTTC.

V gene TRBV28 combines with J gene TRBJ2-1, with D maybe TRBD2 (5 bases). This CDR3 comprises 13 residues. V dropped 3 bases and J dropped 11 bases, with 14 bases sitting between them. Per germline, CDR1 MDHEN and CDR2 SYDVKM. CDR3 nucleotides: TGTGCCAGCAGTTTGGTCGGGGTTAATCAGCAGTTCTTC. Translation gives CASSLVGVNQQFF.

V and J are TRBV6-5 and TRBJ1-5, with D perhaps matching TRBD1 (6 bases). The germline CDR1 and CDR2 sequences are MNHEY and SVGAGI. CDR3 length: 15 amino acids. V was pared by 5 bases and J by 5 bases, with 16 bases between. The CDR3 coding sequence is TGTGCCAGCAGTCCCCAGGGGTACGGGGATCAGCCCCAGCATTTT. This gives the protein CASSPQGYGDQPQHF.

V gene TRBV25-1 combines with J gene TRBJ2-5; 9 bases are a match to TRBD2. V dropped 8 bases and J dropped 5; count of bases not matched to a gene: 9. Per the germline V gene, CDR1 is MGHDK and CDR2 is SYGVNS. This CDR3 region has 14 residues. CDR3 region: CASSGAGGPETQYF. The CDR3 coding sequence is TGTGCCAGCTCTGGCGCGGGAGGGCCGGAGACCCAGTACTTC.